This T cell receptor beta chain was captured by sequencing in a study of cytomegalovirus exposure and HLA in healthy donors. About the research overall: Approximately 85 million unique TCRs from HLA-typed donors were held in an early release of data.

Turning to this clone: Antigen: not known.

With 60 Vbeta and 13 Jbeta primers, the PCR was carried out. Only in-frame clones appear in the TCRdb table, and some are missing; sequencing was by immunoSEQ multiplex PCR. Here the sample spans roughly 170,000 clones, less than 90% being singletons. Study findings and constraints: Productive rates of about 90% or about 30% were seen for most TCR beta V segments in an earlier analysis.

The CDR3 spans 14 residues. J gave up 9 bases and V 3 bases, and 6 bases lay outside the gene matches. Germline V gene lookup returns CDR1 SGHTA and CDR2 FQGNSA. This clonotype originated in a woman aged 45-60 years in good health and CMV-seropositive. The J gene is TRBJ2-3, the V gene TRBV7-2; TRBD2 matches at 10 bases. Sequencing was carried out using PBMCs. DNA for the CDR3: TGTGCCAGCAGCTTTACCGGGACTAGCGAGACGCAGTATTTT. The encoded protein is CASSFTGTSETQYF. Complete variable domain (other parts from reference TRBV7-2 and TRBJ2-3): GAGVSQSPSNKVTEKGKDVELRCDPISGHTALYWYRQSLGQGLEFLIYFQGNSAPDKSGLPSDRFSAERTGGSVSTLTIQRTQQEDSAVYLCASSFTGTSETQYFGPGTRLTVL.